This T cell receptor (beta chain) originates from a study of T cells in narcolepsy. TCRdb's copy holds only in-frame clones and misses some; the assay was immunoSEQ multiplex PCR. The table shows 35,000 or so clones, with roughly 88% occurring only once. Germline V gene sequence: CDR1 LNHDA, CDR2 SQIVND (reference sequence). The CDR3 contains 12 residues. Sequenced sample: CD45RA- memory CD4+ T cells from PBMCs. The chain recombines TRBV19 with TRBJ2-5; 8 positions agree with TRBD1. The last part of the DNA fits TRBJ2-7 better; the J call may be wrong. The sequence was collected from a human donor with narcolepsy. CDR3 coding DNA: TGTGCCAGTAACGCAGGGGGCAACGAGCAGTACTTC. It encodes CASNAGGNEQYF.